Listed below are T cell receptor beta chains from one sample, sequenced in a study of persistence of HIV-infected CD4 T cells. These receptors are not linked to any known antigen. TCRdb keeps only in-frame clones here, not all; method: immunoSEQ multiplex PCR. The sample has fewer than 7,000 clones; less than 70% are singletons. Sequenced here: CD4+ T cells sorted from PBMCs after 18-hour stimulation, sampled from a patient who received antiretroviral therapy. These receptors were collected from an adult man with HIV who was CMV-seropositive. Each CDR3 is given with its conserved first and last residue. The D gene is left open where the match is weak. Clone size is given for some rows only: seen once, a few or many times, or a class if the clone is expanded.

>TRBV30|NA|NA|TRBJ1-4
TGTGCCTGGAGTGTTGTGGAGGAAAAACTGTTTTTT
CAWSVVEEKLFF
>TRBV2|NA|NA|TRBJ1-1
TGTGCCAGCAATCTGATGGGGAACACTGAAGCTTTCTTT
CASNLMGNTEAFF
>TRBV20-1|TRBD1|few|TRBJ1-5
TGCAGTGCTAGTTTACAGGGGAATAGCAATCAGCCCCAGCATTTT
CSASLQGNSNQPQHF
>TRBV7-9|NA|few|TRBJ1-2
TGTGCCAGCAGCTACGACATTAACTATGGCTACACCTTC
CASSYDINYGYTF
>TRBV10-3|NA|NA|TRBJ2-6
TGTGCCATCAGTACAGGGTCTGGGGCCAACGTCCTGACTTTC
CAISTGSGANVLTF
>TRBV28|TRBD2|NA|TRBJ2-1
TGTGCCAGCAGTCCCGGGACTAGCGGGGGCTTTGAGCAGTTCTTC
CASSPGTSGGFEQFF
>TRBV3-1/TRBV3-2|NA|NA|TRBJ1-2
TGTGCCAGCAGCCAAGAGGCCTTTTTGGTCCGGGGGGACTATGGCTACACCTTC
CASSQEAFLVRGDYGYTF
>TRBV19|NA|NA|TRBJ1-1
TGTGCCAGTAGTTGGCAGGGGAACACTGAAGCTTTCTTT
CASSWQGNTEAFF
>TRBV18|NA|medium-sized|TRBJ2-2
TGTGCCAGCTCACCATCTACCGGCACCGGGGAGCTGTTTTTT
CASSPSTGTGELFF
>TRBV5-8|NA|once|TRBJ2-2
TGTGCCAGCAGCTGGGGATATGAGAGAGGGGCGAACACCGGGGAGCTGTTTTTT
CASSWGYERGANTGELFF
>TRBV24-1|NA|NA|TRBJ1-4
TGTGCCACCAGTGATTTGAGGGCCAATGAAAAACTGTTTTTT
CATSDLRANEKLFF
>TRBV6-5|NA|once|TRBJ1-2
TGTGCCAGCAATCCGACAGGAGGGGGCTACACCTTC
CASNPTGGGYTF
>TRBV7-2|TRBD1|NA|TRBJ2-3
TGTGCCAGCAGCTACAGGGGGCCCACAGATACGCAGTATTTT
CASSYRGPTDTQYF
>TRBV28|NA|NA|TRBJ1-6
TGTGCCAGCACCCTTTCTCTTGCAGGCCTGGGGTATAATTCACCCCTCCACTTT
CASTLSLAGLGYNSPLHF
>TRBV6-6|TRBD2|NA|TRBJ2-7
TGTGCCAGCAGTCCTGCACAGACTAGCGGCGAGCAGTACTTC
CASSPAQTSGEQYF
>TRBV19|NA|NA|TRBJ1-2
TGTGCCGTATCGAACACCTATGGCTACACCTTC
CAVSNTYGYTF
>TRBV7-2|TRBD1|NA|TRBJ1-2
TGTGCCAGCAGCCCAATGGGAGGACAGGGTAGTGGCTACACCTTC
CASSPMGGQGSGYTF
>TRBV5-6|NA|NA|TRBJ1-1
TGTGCCAGCTCACTTTTGGGGCCAGGGGAAACTGAAGCTTTCTTT
CASSLLGPGETEAFF
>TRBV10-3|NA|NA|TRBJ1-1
TGTGCCAACGCGGGGAACCTGAACACTGAAGCTTTCTTT
CANAGNLNTEAFF
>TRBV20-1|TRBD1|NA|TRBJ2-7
TGCAGTGCTAGTAGCCGCTCTTTGACAGGGGCGGCCTACGAGCAGTACTTC
CSASSRSLTGAAYEQYF
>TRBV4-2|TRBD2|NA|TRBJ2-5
TGTGCCAGCAGCCAGAGAACGGGGGGGTCGGAGACCCAGTACTTC
CASSQRTGGSETQYF
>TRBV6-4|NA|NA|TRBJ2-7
TGTGCCAGCAGTGACCCTCTCTCAGGGGAGCAGTACTTC
CASSDPLSGEQYF
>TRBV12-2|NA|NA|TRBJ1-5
TGTGCAAGTCGCTCATCGGGGGGCGGGGGCGATCAGCCCCAGCATTTT
CASRSSGGGGDQPQHF
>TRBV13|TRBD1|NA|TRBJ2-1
TGTGCCAGCAGCTTAGATCTCACCGGGACAGGGGATAGCAATGAGCAGTTCTTC
CASSLDLTGTGDSNEQFF
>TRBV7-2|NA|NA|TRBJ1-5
TGTGCCAGCAGCCCCCTTCGGGGCAATCAGCCCCAGCATTTT
CASSPLRGNQPQHF
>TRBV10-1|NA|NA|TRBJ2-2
TGCGCCAGCAGTGAGTCGCTGGCAACCGGGGAGCTGTTTTTT
CASSESLATGELFF
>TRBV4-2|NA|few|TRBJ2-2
TGTGCCAGCAGCCAGCGGGTGTCCGGGACGACGAACACCGGGGAGCTGTTTTTT
CASSQRVSGTTNTGELFF
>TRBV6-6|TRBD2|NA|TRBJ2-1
TGTGCCAGCAGACCACTAGCGGGGGGGCTGAACAATGAGCAGTTCTTC
CASRPLAGGLNNEQFF
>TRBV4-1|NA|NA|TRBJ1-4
TGCGCCAGCAGCCCACCTGTTTCCGCAACTAATGAAAAACTGTTTTTT
CASSPPVSATNEKLFF
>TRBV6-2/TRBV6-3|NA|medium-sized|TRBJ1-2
TGTGCCAGCAGTTACGGCTCGGGGCCTTTTTATGGCTACACCTTC
CASSYGSGPFYGYTF
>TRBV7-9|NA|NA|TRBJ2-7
TGTGCCAGCAGCACTTACTACGAGCAGTACTTC
CASSTYYEQYF
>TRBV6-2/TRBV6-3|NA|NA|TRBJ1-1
TGTGCCAGCAGTTATTGGGAGGGGTCTGAAGCTTTCTTT
CASSYWEGSEAFF
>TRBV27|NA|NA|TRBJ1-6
TGTGCCAGCAGTCTTACAGCCCTGAATTCACCCCTCCACTTT
CASSLTALNSPLHF
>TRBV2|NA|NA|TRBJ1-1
TGTGCCATCAGCTGGGGGGCCAGCACTGAAGCTTTCTTT
CAISWGASTEAFF
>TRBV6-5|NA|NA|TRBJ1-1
TGTGCCAGCCTCAAATTCCCCCTACAGAACACTGAAGCTTTCTTT
CASLKFPLQNTEAFF
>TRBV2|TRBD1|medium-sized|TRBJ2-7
TGTGCCAGCAAAGGGGACAGGGGACCCTACGAGCAGTACTTC
CASKGDRGPYEQYF
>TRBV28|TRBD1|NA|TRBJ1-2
TGTGCCAGCAGTCAATGGACAGGGGGCATCTATGGCTACACCTTC
CASSQWTGGIYGYTF
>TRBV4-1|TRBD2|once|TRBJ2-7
TGCGCCAGCAGCCCCTCTCAGGCTAGCGGGGTCTACGAGCAGTACTTC
CASSPSQASGVYEQYF
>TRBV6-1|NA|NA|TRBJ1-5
TGTGCCAGCAGTGATCTCATAAGGCGTGCCGGCAATCAGCCCCAGCATTTT
CASSDLIRRAGNQPQHF
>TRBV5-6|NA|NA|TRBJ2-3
TGTGCCAGCAGCTTGTGGGCAGGGACGGCTCAAGATACGCAGTATTTT
CASSLWAGTAQDTQYF
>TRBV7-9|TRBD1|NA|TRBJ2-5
TGTGCCAGCAGCTTAGTAACAGGGGTAGGAGAGACCCAGTACTTC
CASSLVTGVGETQYF
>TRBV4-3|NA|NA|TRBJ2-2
TGCGCCAGCAGCCACAACGGACGGTACGGGGAGCTGTTTTTT
CASSHNGRYGELFF
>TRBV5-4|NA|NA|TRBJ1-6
TGTGCCAGCAGCTTAGGGCAGGGAGGTTCACCCCTCCACTTT
CASSLGQGGSPLHF
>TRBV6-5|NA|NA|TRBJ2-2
TGTGCCAGCACCGTAAGGAGAGGGGACACCGGGGAGCTGTTTTTT
CASTVRRGDTGELFF
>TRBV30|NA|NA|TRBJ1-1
TGTGCCTGGAGTGTAGGTAGTTACACTGAAGCTTTCTTT
CAWSVGSYTEAFF
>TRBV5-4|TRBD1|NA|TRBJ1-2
TGTGCCAGCAGCTCACCCTACCCTACAGGGGGCCGAAACTATGGCTACACCTTC
CASSSPYPTGGRNYGYTF
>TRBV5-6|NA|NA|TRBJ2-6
TGTGCCAGCAGCTTGGTAGGAGCCTCTCTTGGAGGGGCCAACGTCCTGACTTTC
CASSLVGASLGGANVLTF
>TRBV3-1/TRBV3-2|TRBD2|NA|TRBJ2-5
TGTGCCAGCAGCCACGGCATGACTAGCGGGGAAGAGACCCAGTACTTC
CASSHGMTSGEETQYF
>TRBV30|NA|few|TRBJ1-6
TGTGCCTGGAGGAGGGTCGGGGACGATTCACCCCTCCACTTT
CAWRRVGDDSPLHF
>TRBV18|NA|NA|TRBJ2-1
TGTGCCAGCTCACTAGGACGGGTAGGGTTCAATGAGCAGTTCTTC
CASSLGRVGFNEQFF
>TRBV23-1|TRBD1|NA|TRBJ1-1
TGCGCCAGCAGTCAAGCCGATTTGTCGAGTGGGGACAGGGGTGAAGCTTTCTTT
CASSQADLSSGDRGEAFF
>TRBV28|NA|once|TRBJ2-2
TGTGCCAGCAGAGCCGCTGGCAGGGGAAACACCGGGGAGCTGTTTTTT
CASRAAGRGNTGELFF